One and the same sample provided the 4 T cell receptor beta chains below, sequenced in a study of T cells in Graves' hyperthyroidism and ophthalmopathy. Researchers amplified the TCR beta CDR3 regions from RNA transcripts. First-round RT-PCR with HTBI primers amplified the TCR CDR3 region. TCRdb used MiXCR to reprocess the multiplex PCR reads, holding one entry per CDR3 protein. The table has approximately 610,000 distinct CDR3 sequences, approximately 15% seen once. Sequencing was performed on blood. Source of these receptors: a woman between 40 and 55 years old with Graves' ophthalmopathy.

This clonotype was picked up many times. V usage is TRBV27 and J usage is TRBJ2-7; 8 bases align to TRBD2. V shed 2 bases and J 7 bases; nucleotides not matched to a gene: 7. In germline, CDR1 is MNHEY, CDR2 SMNVEV (reference sequence). The CDR3 length is 14 residues. The CDR3 is CASSLREGRGEQYF. The CDR3 DNA reads as TGTGCCAGCAGTTTACGGGAGGGCCGGGGGGAGCAGTACTTC.

This clonotype was detected ten times or more. The rearrangement uses TRBV30 and TRBJ2-5, with 9 bases matching TRBD2. Trimming cost V 4 bases and J 4 bases; bases outside gene matches: 16. Germline-derived CDR1 and CDR2 are GTSNPN and SVGIG (reference sequence). This CDR3 comprises 17 residues. The CDR3 DNA reads as TGTGCCTGGACCCCCTTCCTGCGGGAGGGCCTCGGAGAGACCCAGTACTTC. This gives the protein CAWTPFLREGLGETQYF. Complete variable domain (other parts from reference TRBV30 and TRBJ2-5): SQTIHQWPATLVQPVGSPLSLECTVEGTSNPNLYWYRQAAGRGLQLLFYSVGIGQISSEVPQNLSASRPQDRQFILSSKKLLLSDSGFYLCAWTPFLREGLGETQYFGPGTRLLVL.

At least ten counts were recorded for this clonotype. This chain uses TRBV30 with TRBJ2-4, with TRBD2 identical over 14 bases. V shed 5 bases, J shed 0 bases, and the junction held 6 bases outside the gene matches. The CDR3 is 17 amino acids. Germline-derived CDR1 and CDR2 are GTSNPN and SVGIG (reference sequence). CDR3 bases: TGTGCCTGGTCGGCCGGGACTAGCGGGAGAGCCAAAAACATTCAGTACTTC. Translation: CAWSAGTSGRAKNIQYF.

V is TRBV6-1 and J is TRBJ2-7, with D perhaps matching TRBD1 or TRBD2 (5 bases each). Germline V lookup: CDR1 MNHNS, CDR2 SASEGT. The CDR3 runs to 15 residues. Trimming pared 6 bases from V and 7 bases from J, leaving 22 bases between. CDR3 sequence: CASRQFQGRSGEQYF. The CDR3 region has the DNA TGTGCCAGCAGACAATTTCAGGGACGTTCGGGTGAGCAGTACTTC.